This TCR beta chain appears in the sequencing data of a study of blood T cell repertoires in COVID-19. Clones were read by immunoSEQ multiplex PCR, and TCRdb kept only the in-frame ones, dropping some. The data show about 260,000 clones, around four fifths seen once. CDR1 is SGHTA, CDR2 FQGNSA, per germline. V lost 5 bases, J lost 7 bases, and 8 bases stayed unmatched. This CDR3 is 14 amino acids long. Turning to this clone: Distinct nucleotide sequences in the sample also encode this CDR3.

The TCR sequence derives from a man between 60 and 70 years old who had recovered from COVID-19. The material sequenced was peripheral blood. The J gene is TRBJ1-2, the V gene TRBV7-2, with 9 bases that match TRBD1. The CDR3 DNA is TGTGCCAGCAGCCCAGCTCTGACAGGGGGTGGCTACACCTTC. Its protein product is CASSPALTGGGYTF. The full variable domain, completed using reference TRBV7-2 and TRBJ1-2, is GAGVSQSPSNKVTEKGKDVELRCDPISGHTALYWYRQSLGQGLEFLIYFQGNSAPDKSGLPSDRFSAERTGGSVSTLTIQRTQQEDSAVYLCASSPALTGGGYTFGSGTRLTVV.